This T cell receptor beta chain was documented in a study of cytomegalovirus exposure and HLA in healthy donors. 60 Vbeta and 13 Jbeta primers were used in PCR. Using immunoSEQ multiplex PCR, the repertoire was profiled, and TCRdb retains in-frame clones only, with some absent. The sample has approximately 71,000 clones. CDR1 and CDR2 (germline): LNHDA, SQIVND (reference sequence). The CDR3 runs to 15 residues. J was trimmed by 4 bases and V by 5 bases; bases with no gene match: 9. The receptor's source is a female donor in good health and CMV-seropositive. The V gene is TRBV19, the J gene TRBJ1-2; 8 bases fit TRBD1. Sample: PBMCs. Here the CDR3 reads CASSPSGQEPYGYTF. The DNA for the CDR3 is TGTGCCAGTAGTCCCTCGGGACAGGAACCCTATGGCTACACCTTC.